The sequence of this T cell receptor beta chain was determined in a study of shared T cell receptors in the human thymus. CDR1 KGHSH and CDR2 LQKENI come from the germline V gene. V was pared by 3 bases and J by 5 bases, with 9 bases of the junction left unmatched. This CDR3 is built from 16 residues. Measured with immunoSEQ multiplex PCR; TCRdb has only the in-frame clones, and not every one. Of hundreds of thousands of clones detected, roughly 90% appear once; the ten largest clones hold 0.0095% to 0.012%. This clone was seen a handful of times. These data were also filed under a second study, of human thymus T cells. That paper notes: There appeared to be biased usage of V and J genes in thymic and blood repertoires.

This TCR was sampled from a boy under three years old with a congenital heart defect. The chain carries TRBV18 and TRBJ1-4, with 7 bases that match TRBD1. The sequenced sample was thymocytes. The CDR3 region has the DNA TGTGCCAGCTCACCGAGAGCCGGGACAGAAAATGAAAAACTGTTTTTT. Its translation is CASSPRAGTENEKLFF.